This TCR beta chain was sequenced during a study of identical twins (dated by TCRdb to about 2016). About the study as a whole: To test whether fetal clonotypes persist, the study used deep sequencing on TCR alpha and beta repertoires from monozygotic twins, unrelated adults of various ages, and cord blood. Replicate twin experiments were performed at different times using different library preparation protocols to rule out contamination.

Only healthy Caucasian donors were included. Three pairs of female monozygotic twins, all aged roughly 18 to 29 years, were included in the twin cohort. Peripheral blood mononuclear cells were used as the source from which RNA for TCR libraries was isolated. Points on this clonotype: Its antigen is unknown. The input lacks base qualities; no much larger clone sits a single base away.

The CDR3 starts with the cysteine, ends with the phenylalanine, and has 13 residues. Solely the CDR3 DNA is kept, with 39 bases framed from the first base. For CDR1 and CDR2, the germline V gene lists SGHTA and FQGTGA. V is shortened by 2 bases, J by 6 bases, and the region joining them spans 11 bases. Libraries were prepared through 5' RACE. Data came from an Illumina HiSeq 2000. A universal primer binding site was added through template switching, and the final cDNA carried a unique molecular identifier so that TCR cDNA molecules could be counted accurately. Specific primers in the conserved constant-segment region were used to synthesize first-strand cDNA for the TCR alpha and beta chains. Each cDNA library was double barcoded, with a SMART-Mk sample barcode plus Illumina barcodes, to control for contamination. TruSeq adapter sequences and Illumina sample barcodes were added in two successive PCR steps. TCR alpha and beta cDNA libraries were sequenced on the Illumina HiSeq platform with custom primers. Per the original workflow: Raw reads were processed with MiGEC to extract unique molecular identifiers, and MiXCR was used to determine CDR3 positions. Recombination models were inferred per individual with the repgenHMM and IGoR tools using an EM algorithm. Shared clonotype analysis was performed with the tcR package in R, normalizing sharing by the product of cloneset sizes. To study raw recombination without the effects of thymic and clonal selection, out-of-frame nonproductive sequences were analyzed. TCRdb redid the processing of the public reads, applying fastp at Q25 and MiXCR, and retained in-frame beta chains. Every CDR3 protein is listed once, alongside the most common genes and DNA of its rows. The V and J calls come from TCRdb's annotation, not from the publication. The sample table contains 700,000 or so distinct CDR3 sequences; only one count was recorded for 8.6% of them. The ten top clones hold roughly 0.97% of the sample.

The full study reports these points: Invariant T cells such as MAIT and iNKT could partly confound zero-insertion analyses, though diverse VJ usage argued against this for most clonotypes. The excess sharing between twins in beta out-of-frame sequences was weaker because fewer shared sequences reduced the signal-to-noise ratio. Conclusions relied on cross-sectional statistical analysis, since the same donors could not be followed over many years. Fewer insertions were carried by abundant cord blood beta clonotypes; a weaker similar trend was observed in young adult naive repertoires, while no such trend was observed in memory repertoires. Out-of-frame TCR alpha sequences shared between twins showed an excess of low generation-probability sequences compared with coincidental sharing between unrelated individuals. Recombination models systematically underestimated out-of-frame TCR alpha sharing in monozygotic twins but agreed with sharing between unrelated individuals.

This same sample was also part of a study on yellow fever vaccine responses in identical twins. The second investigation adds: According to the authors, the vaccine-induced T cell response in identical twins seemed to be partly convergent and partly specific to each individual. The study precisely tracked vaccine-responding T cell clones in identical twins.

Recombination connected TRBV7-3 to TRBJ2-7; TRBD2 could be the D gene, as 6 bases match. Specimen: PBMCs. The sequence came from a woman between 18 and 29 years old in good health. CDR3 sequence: CASSLSGVREQYF. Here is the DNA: TGTGCCAGCAGCTTATCGGGGGTTCGCGAGCAGTACTTC.